What follows are 17 T cell receptor beta chains derived from one specimen sequenced in a study of blood T cell repertoires in COVID-19. Profiled with immunoSEQ multiplex PCR; TCRdb holds only in-frame clones, not every one. The data hold roughly 48,000 clones, with over 80% observed a single time. The sequencing sample was made of peripheral blood. The receptor source for this set is a man aged 70-80 years with acute or convalescent COVID-19.

The CDR3 is CASSQDLGEVKFF. The CDR3 DNA is TGTGCCAGCAGCCAAGACCTCGGGGAGGTAAAGTTCTTC. The chain carries TRBV3-1 (or the pseudogene TRBV3-2) and TRBJ2-1; a weak D match, TRBD2 (6 bases). V was clipped by 0 bases and J by 14 bases, with 14 bases between them. This CDR3 spans 13 amino acids. The germline V gene has CDR1 LGHDT and CDR2 YNNKEL (reference sequence).

The chain links TRBV7-8 to TRBJ2-5; TRBD2 agrees at 9 bases. The germline V gene encodes CDR1 SGHVS and CDR2 FQNEAQ. Trimming removed 3 bases from V and 0 bases from J; junction bases left unmatched: 8. The CDR3 runs to 17 residues. The CDR3 region has the DNA TGTGCCAGCAGCTTTTCGATAGCGGGGGCGTACCAAGAGACCCAGTACTTC. This encodes CASSFSIAGAYQETQYF. Together with reference TRBV7-8 and TRBJ2-5, the CDR3 gives the full variable domain: GAGVSQSPRYKVAKRGQDVALRCDPISGHVSLFWYQQALGQGPEFLTYFQNEAQLDKSGLPSDRFFAERPEGSVSTLKIQRTQQEDSAVYLCASSFSIAGAYQETQYFGPGTRLLVL.

The chain has TRBV30 and TRBJ2-2, with D unresolved. V lost 3 bases and J 6 bases, leaving 11 bases between the germline ends. CDR3 length: 13 residues. The germline V gene has CDR1 GTSNPN and CDR2 SVGIG (reference sequence). The CDR3, as DNA: TGTGCCTGGAGCCTATTAAGCGCCGGGGAGCTGTTTTTT. It encodes CAWSLLSAGELFF.

The chain recombines TRBV7-2 with TRBJ2-7; D remains unclear. Germline V gives CDR1 SGHTA, CDR2 FQGNSA. The CDR3 contains 13 residues. V was shortened by 4 bases and J by 0 bases, with 7 bases between the two germline ends. The CDR3 nucleotides are TGTGCCAGCAGCTCCTCTATCTCCTACGAGCAGTACTTC. Translated, it gives CASSSSISYEQYF. The full variable domain, rest sourced from reference TRBV7-2 and TRBJ2-7, is GAGVSQSPSNKVTEKGKDVELRCDPISGHTALYWYRQSLGQGLEFLIYFQGNSAPDKSGLPSDRFSAERTGGSVSTLTIQRTQQEDSAVYLCASSSSISYEQYFGPGTRLTVT.

The CDR3 nucleotides read TGTGCCAGCAGTTCGGGACAGGGGTATGGCTACACCTTC. Its translation: CASSSGQGYGYTF. The chain carries TRBV3-1 (or the pseudogene TRBV3-2) and TRBJ1-2, with 10 bases fitting TRBD1. With 6 bases clipped from V and 5 bases from J, the junction kept 3 bases outside the gene matches. From germline, CDR1 is LGHDT and CDR2 YNNKEL (reference sequence). CDR3 size: 13 residues.

The V call is TRBV19, the J call TRBJ1-2; D is ambiguous. CDR3 length: 12 residues. The V end was cut by 7 bases, the J end by 1 base, with 7 bases between. Per germline, CDR1 LNHDA and CDR2 SQIVND (reference sequence). CDR3 region: CASTHSNYGYTF. In DNA form, the CDR3 reads TGTGCCAGTACACACAGTAACTATGGCTACACCTTC.

The rearrangement links TRBV30 to TRBJ2-3; maybe TRBD2 (6 bases). CDR1 GTSNPN and CDR2 SVGIG come from the germline V gene (reference sequence). CDR3 length: 16 amino acids. Trimming removed 1 base at V and 3 bases at J, with 17 bases between. The CDR3 sequence: CAWSGARDFPTDTQYF. As DNA, the CDR3 is TGTGCCTGGAGTGGGGCACGGGACTTTCCGACAGATACGCAGTATTTT.

This chain links TRBV18 with TRBJ2-7; 7 nucleotides match TRBD1. The trim removed 4 bases at V and 3 bases at J, leaving 9 bases unmatched. Germline V gives CDR1 KGHSH, CDR2 LQKENI. The CDR3 runs to 15 residues. This CDR3 reads CASSQTPGQNYEQYF. The CDR3 DNA sequence: TGTGCCAGCTCACAAACACCGGGACAGAACTACGAGCAGTACTTC.

This clone appeared a single time. The genes are TRBV28 and TRBJ1-3; 8 bases agree with TRBD1. Germline values: CDR1 MDHEN, CDR2 SYDVKM. Unmatched junction bases numbered 9, after V lost 2 bases and J lost 6 bases. This CDR3 comprises 16 residues. CDR3 sequence (DNA): TGTGCCAGCAGTTTAGTAGGGCCAGGGGGCGAAAACACCATATATTTT. Residues: CASSLVGPGGENTIYF.

This clone appeared a few times. The CDR3 region has the DNA TGTGCCACTTCTTATTGGGCACCGGAGGCCATCATCCGGGACACTACTAATGAAAAACTGTTTTTT. It codes for CATSYWAPEAIIRDTTNEKLFF. The chain joins TRBV27 to TRBJ1-4; weak D call: TRBD1 (6 bases). Trimming cost V 10 bases and J 2 bases, with 38 bases left between them. Germline V gene sequence: CDR1 MNHEY, CDR2 SMNVEV (reference sequence). The CDR3 length is 22 residues.

The chain employs TRBV6-4 and TRBJ2-7; weak D call: TRBD1 (6 bases). V was cut by 8 bases and J by 1 base, with 18 bases left in between. The germline gives CDR1 MRHNA, CDR2 SNTAGT. The CDR3 has 15 residues. For the CDR3, the DNA is TGTGCCAGCTTCACTCGGGACACGAAGTCCTACGAGCAGTACTTC. Its protein is CASFTRDTKSYEQYF.

The rearrangement links TRBV14 to TRBJ2-7, with 10 bases that match TRBD1. With 4 bases clipped from V and 9 bases from J, the junction kept 6 bases outside the gene matches. The CDR3 loop spans 13 amino acids. Germline assignment: CDR1 SGHDN and CDR2 FVKESK. In nucleotides, the CDR3 is TGTGCCAGCAGCCCGGGACAGGGGAGGGGGCAGTACTTC. Protein sequence: CASSPGQGRGQYF.

V usage is TRBV5-1 and J usage is TRBJ1-6; D possibly corresponds to TRBD1 (6 bases). The CDR3 extends over 16 amino acids. V lost 4 bases and J lost 7, with 18 bases in between. Looked up from germline, CDR1 is SGHRS and CDR2 is YFSETQ. The CDR3, as DNA: TGCGCCAGCAGCCTGGGCCCGACAGGCCGAAATTCACCCCTCCACTTT. Protein: CASSLGPTGRNSPLHF.

The V gene is TRBV7-2, the J gene TRBJ2-5; tentatively, D is TRBD1 (6 bases). The V and J ends lost 8 bases and 5 bases respectively, with 9 bases between them. Germline CDR1 SGHTA, CDR2 FQGNSA. This CDR3 has 11 residues. CDR3 sequence: CASFQGETQYF. CDR3 nucleotide sequence: TGTGCCAGCTTTCAGGGGGAGACCCAGTACTTC.

CDR3 DNA sequence: TGTGCCACCAGCAGAGGAGGAGCAGGGGGTTGGGAAAAACTGTTTTTT. Translation gives CATSRGGAGGWEKLFF. V usage is TRBV15 and J usage is TRBJ1-4, with 7 bases aligning to TRBD1. Germline values: CDR1 LNHNV, CDR2 YYDKDF (reference sequence). CDR3 size: 16 residues. With 1 base clipped from V and 8 bases from J, the junction kept 10 bases outside the gene matches.

The chain links TRBV5-6 to TRBJ1-2, with 7 bases that match TRBD1. J was trimmed by 4 bases and V by 4 bases; bases with no gene match: 7. Germline V gene lookup returns CDR1 SGHDT and CDR2 YYEEEE. The CDR3 has 14 amino acids. CDR3 in DNA: TGTGCCAGCAGCCTACAGGGGCCTCTCTATGGCTACACCTTC. Translating it yields CASSLQGPLYGYTF.

The chain is built from TRBV24-1 and TRBJ2-3; D ambiguous. This CDR3 has 12 residues. The ends were cut back, 2 bases at V and 5 bases at J, with 4 bases in the middle. Germline lookup yields CDR1 KGHDR and CDR2 SFDVKD. The CDR3 region has the DNA TGTGCCACCAGTGATTACAGAGATACGCAGTATTTT. This codes for CATSDYRDTQYF.